The subject of this entry is one TCR beta chain. The CDR3 loop spans 17 amino acids. V was clipped by 0 bases and J by 3 bases, with 15 bases between them. Germline-derived CDR1 and CDR2 are SGHDN and FVKESK. Time point indicated: 2015-2016 season, 7 days after influenza vaccination. These data come from a study of follicular helper T cells after annual influenza vaccination. Assay: immunoSEQ multiplex PCR; the TCRdb copy retains only in-frame clones and omits some. The sample has 1,000 to 1,500 clones; about nine tenths are singletons. This TCR came from an adult who received the influenza vaccine. The rearrangement joins TRBV14 to TRBJ1-5, with D possibly matching TRBD1 (6 bases). This sample comprised CXCR5+ CD38- circulating T follicular helper cells from blood, obtained 7 days after influenza vaccination. The subset was: circulating Tfh, non-naive CD4+CXCR5+PD-1+ (ICOS+CD38+ or ICOS-CD38-). CDR3 DNA sequence: TGTGCCAGCAGCCAAGAGGACAGTAGGGCTTCCAATCAGCCCCAGCATTTT. Translating gives CASSQEDSRASNQPQHF.